The entry below gives a single T cell receptor beta chain sequence along with its context. The data were obtained in a study of blood T cell repertoires in COVID-19. About the research overall: COVID-19 samples collected from the United States, Italy and Spain covered acute and convalescent phases. Sources were T cells, B-cell-depleted T cells, or PBMCs; the material itself was cDNA or gDNA.

V lost 3 bases, J lost 4 bases, and 5 bases stayed unmatched. CDR3 length equals 14 residues. Looked up from germline, CDR1 is KGHSH and CDR2 is LQKENI. Methods used by the authors: Nucleated cell counts were estimated from reference gene primer amplification. Sequenced by immunoSEQ multiplex PCR; TCRdb stores in-frame clones only, minus some. V and J calls and clone size follow that table, whereas D and trimming were derived from the DNA. The data show about 300,000 clones, with 88% seen just once and about 7% held by the top ten. This chain links TRBV18 with TRBJ2-5, with TRBD2 matching over 7 bases. This clonotype was sampled from a woman aged 30 to 39 who had recovered from COVID-19. The specimen was peripheral blood. The CDR3 here is CASSPAGERETQYF. The CDR3 DNA sequence: TGTGCCAGCTCACCTGCGGGGGAAAGAGAGACCCAGTACTTC.